This T cell receptor (beta chain) appears in the sequencing data of a study of HIV-infected patients and healthy controls. This clonotype was observed at least ten times. The antigen is undetermined. Points from the study as a whole: HIV+ repertoires were severely depleted of MAIT alpha-chain CDR3s, unlike healthy controls.

All unsorted peripheral T cells were captured because whole blood was used without fractionation. cDNA was made from about 510 ng RNA using alpha and beta constant primers. Each of the alpha and beta chains got its own library through chain-specific third strand synthesis with indices. One primer pair amplified all rearrangements per chain; each cDNA got molecular barcodes. Each CDR3 protein is one row after TCRdb ran MiXCR on the 5' RACE reads. The table records roughly 18,000 distinct CDR3 sequences, 10% to 15% of them present only once. CDR1 and CDR2 (germline): MNHNS, SASEGT. The CDR3 has 13 residues.

The TCR comes from an adult in good health. The chain employs TRBV6-1 and TRBJ1-5; 9 bases match TRBD1. Sample: blood. CDR3 DNA sequence: TGTGCAACGGGGAGGGACAGGGACCAGCCCCAGCATTTT. Its protein is CATGRDRDQPQHF.